These 32 T cell receptor beta chains were all obtained from the same sample, sequenced in a study of CXCR3-negative and CXCR3-positive naive CD8 T cells. General study findings and limits: Hydrophobicity of TRB CDR3s was greater in CXCR3-positive naive cells than in CXCR3-negative naive cells.

Their cognate antigens are unknown. The authors made the TRB cDNA libraries by 5' RACE using UMI labels. From its re-call of the 5' RACE reads, TCRdb lists each CDR3 protein once, without DNA. This sample's table reports under 150,000 distinct CDR3 sequences. Material for sequencing was naive CXCR3+ CD8+ T cells from blood. Subset meaning: CD45RO-CCR7+CD27+CD95- naive CD8+ T cells expressing CXCR3 (TNR3+). These receptors originate from a human donor in good health. Some clones in this sample may be carry-over from other donors' samples.

J is TRBJ2-2 and V is TRBV6-4; TCRdb's D call of TRBD2 is untestable without DNA. CDR1 is MRHNA, CDR2 SNTAGT, per germline. CDR3 size: 13 residues. The CDR3 is CASSKEDTGELFF.

The chain uses TRBV7-9 and TRBJ2-3; TCRdb proposes TRBD1, but this gene call is untestable without DNA. The CDR3 consists of 16 residues. The germline V gene encodes CDR1 SEHNR and CDR2 FQNEAQ (reference sequence). This chain's CDR3 is CASIKGAGGPTDTQYF.

The chain carries TRBV10-3 and TRBJ2-7; the D gene TCRdb calls, TRBD2, cannot be checked with no DNA. Germline CDR1 reads ENHRY; CDR2 reads SYGVKD. This CDR3 contains 15 residues. The CDR3 here is CAISGGGLDSYKQYF.

The chain links TRBV29-1 to TRBJ2-1; TCRdb picks TRBD1, but there is no DNA to check that call. This CDR3 region has 12 residues. Germline CDR1 SQVTM, CDR2 ANQGSEA. The CDR3 region is CSVAGTGYEQFF.

The rearrangement joins TRBV12-3 or TRBV12-4 to TRBJ1-5; TCRdb designates TRBD1, a call that cannot be tested without DNA. The CDR3 is made up of 14 amino acids. This CDR3 reads CASSPQDRGQPQHF.

The chain joins TRBV3-1 to TRBJ1-1. This CDR3 comprises 14 residues. CDR1 is LGHDT, CDR2 YNNKEL, per germline (reference sequence). CDR3 sequence reads: CASSQDNPRVEAFF.

The rearrangement joins TRBV5-1 to TRBJ2-7. Germline values: CDR1 SGHRS, CDR2 YFSETQ. The CDR3 runs to 11 residues. The CDR3 reads CASRERNEQYF.

The chain uses TRBV7-9 and TRBJ2-7; the D call of TRBD1 rests on TCRdb alone, since no DNA is present to check it. The CDR3 consists of 14 residues. The germline CDR1 and CDR2 sequences are SEHNR and FQNEAQ (reference sequence). The chain's CDR3 is CASSEPGQAYEQYF. The whole variable domain, remainder taken from reference TRBV7-9 and TRBJ2-7, is DTGVSQNPRHKITKRGQNVTFRCDPISEHNRLYWYRQTLGQGPEFLTYFQNEAQLEKSRLLSDRFSAERPKGSFSTLEIQRTEQGDSAMYLCASSEPGQAYEQYFGPGTRLTVT.

The CDR3 spells CASSGGDRDKSTEAFF. This chain uses TRBV7-9 with TRBJ1-1; no DNA is available, so the TRBD1 call from TCRdb remains unchecked. Germline V gene lookup returns CDR1 SEHNR and CDR2 FQNEAQ (reference sequence). CDR3 length: 16 amino acids.

V usage is TRBV7-9 and J usage is TRBJ2-7; TCRdb proposes TRBD1, but this gene call is untestable without DNA. CDR1 and CDR2 from the germline V gene are SEHNR and FQNEAQ (reference sequence). This CDR3 is built from 15 residues. The CDR3 sequence is CASSGPGQGTYEQYF.

The rearrangement joins TRBV9 to TRBJ1-2; the TCRdb D gene call, TRBD1, has no DNA to confirm it. The CDR3 is 18 residues long. CDR1 is SGDLS and CDR2 is YYNGEE in the germline V gene. The CDR3 is CASSPETGTPDFNYGYTF.

The J gene is TRBJ2-7, the V gene TRBV5-1; TCRdb calls TRBD1, which cannot be checked without DNA. The CDR3 totals 16 residues. Germline V gives CDR1 SGHRS, CDR2 YFSETQ. This CDR3 is CASSPTTAGTPTEQYF.

The V call is TRBV7-9, the J call TRBJ2-7; TCRdb outputs TRBD1, but without DNA this stays unchecked. The V gene's germline CDR1 is SEHNR and CDR2 FQNEAQ (reference sequence). There are 16 residues in the CDR3. The chain's CDR3 is CASSLIPLDRTYEQYF.

The V gene is TRBV5-5, the J gene TRBJ2-1; TCRdb's D call of TRBD1 is untestable without DNA. CDR1 and CDR2 (germline): SGHKS, YYEKEE (reference sequence). The CDR3 has 16 residues. The CDR3: CASSLATGGSYNEQFF.

This chain connects TRBV4-3 to TRBJ2-2. The CDR3 is 12 amino acids. CDR1 and CDR2 from the germline V gene are LGHNA and YSLEER. CDR3 protein: CASSQDTGELFF.

CDR3 residues: CASSTDSAGELFF. The chain combines TRBV9 with TRBJ2-2; lacking DNA, the TRBD1 call made by TCRdb goes unchecked. The length of the CDR3 is 13 residues. From germline, CDR1 is SGDLS and CDR2 YYNGEE.

The chain couples TRBV29-1 to TRBJ2-1; the TRBD1 assignment by TCRdb is unverifiable without DNA. In germline, CDR1 is SQVTM, CDR2 ANQGSEA. The CDR3 extends over 16 amino acids. The CDR3 is CSVNWDDSHSYNEQFF.

The chain is built from TRBV7-6 and TRBJ1-4. Germline CDR1 and CDR2: SGHVS and FNYEAQ. The CDR3 runs to 15 residues. This CDR3 reads CASSLARRLNEKLFF.

The rearrangement links TRBV27 to TRBJ1-5; with no DNA, the TCRdb D assignment of TRBD1 cannot be verified. The CDR3 has 14 residues. Germline CDR1 and CDR2: MNHEY and SMNVEV (reference sequence). The CDR3: CASSLGPPPWPQHF.

The CDR3 here is CSVEGEKREQYF. The chain joins TRBV29-1 to TRBJ2-7. The length of the CDR3 is 12 residues. Germline lookup yields CDR1 SQVTM and CDR2 ANQGSEA.

The chain recombines TRBV16 with TRBJ2-7. The CDR3 extends over 12 amino acids. Germline V gene sequence: CDR1 KGHSY, CDR2 FQNENV. The CDR3 sequence is CASSRPAYEQYF.

This chain connects TRBV11-2 to TRBJ1-6; TCRdb indicates TRBD1, and absent DNA this call remains unverified. Germline CDR1 is SGHAT and CDR2 is FQNNGV. The CDR3 covers 16 residues. The CDR3 loop is CASSQYTGGSNSPLHF. Combining the CDR3 with reference TRBV11-2 and TRBJ1-6 gives the whole variable domain EAGVAQSPRYKIIEKRQSVAFWCNPISGHATLYWYQQILGQGPKLLIQFQNNGVVDDSQLPKDRFSAERLKGVDSTLKIQPAKLEDSAVYLCASSQYTGGSNSPLHFGNGTRLTVT.

The chain links TRBV29-1 to TRBJ2-3; the TCRdb call, TRBD1, lacks DNA for checking. CDR1 SQVTM and CDR2 ANQGSEA come from the germline V gene. The CDR3 spans 14 residues. This CDR3 reads CSVMGGKGTDTQYF.

V is TRBV13 and J is TRBJ1-1. This CDR3 is built from 12 residues. Germline V gives CDR1 PRHDT, CDR2 FYEKMQ (reference sequence). The CDR3 sequence is CASSLENLEAFF.

The chain is built from TRBV11-2 and TRBJ1-2. Germline lookup yields CDR1 SGHAT and CDR2 FQNNGV. This CDR3 region has 18 residues. The chain's CDR3 is CASSSPGGLATSNYGYTF.

J is TRBJ2-5 and V is TRBV12-3 or TRBV12-4; TCRdb calls TRBD1, which cannot be checked without DNA. The CDR3 covers 13 residues. CDR3 loop: CASRPGWQETQYF.

CDR3: CASSLGRGNSGNTIYF. The chain joins TRBV5-1 to TRBJ1-3; the TCRdb call, TRBD1, lacks DNA for checking. The CDR3 covers 16 residues. Germline CDR1 and CDR2: SGHRS and YFSETQ.

The chain combines TRBV12-3 or TRBV12-4 with TRBJ2-1; TCRdb selects TRBD1, and the lack of DNA leaves this call unchecked. CDR3 size: 14 residues. CDR3 in amino acids: CASSLGGGANEQFF.

The CDR3 protein is CASSSHLRDEQFF. The chain recombines TRBV11-1 with TRBJ2-1; TCRdb reports TRBD2, a call that lacks DNA to check it against. This CDR3 region has 13 residues. The germline V gene has CDR1 SGHAT and CDR2 FQDESV (reference sequence).

The rearrangement joins TRBV5-5 to TRBJ2-7; TCRdb's D gene call, TRBD2, goes unchecked for lack of DNA. The CDR3 contains 14 residues. Germline lookup yields CDR1 SGHKS and CDR2 YYEKEE (reference sequence). The CDR3 loop is CASSVLAGVREQYF.

The CDR3 here is CATSRDRASSYEQYF. The genes are TRBV15 and TRBJ2-7. Germline V CDR1 and CDR2: LNHNV, YYDKDF (reference sequence). The CDR3 sequence is 15 residues long.

V is TRBV20-1 and J is TRBJ2-2; TCRdb proposes TRBD2, but this gene call is untestable without DNA. The germline gives CDR1 DFQATT, CDR2 SNEGSKA (reference sequence). There are 17 residues in the CDR3. The CDR3 sequence: CSARSRTSGGLTGELFF.